This T cell receptor (beta chain) was retrieved from a study of brain T cells in children with intractable seizures. Overall study results and limits: HCMV serostatus was not known, and viral specificity came from CDR3 similarity only.

Clones were read by immunoSEQ multiplex PCR, and TCRdb kept only the in-frame ones, dropping some. The data contain approximately 77,000 clones, 93% of them singletons. Patients received at least one anti-epileptic drug before surgery. Germline CDR1 and CDR2: SGHDN and FVKESK. Trimming removed 0 bases at V and 6 bases at J, with 14 bases between. This CDR3 region has 15 residues. A remark on this clone: Antigen: not known.

Here the sequenced sample was peripheral blood, taken at surgery. This chain connects TRBV14 to TRBJ1-2; D unresolved. This TCR came from a boy under two years old with tuberous sclerosis and intractable seizures. CDR3 loop: CASSQDWRRDNGYTF. CDR3 nucleotides: TGTGCCAGCAGCCAAGACTGGAGAAGGGATAATGGCTACACCTTC.